Given below is one T cell receptor beta chain in context. This sample was taken from a study of blood T cell repertoires in COVID-19. Across the study: Nucleic acid was either cDNA or gDNA, and it came from T cells, B-cell-depleted T cells, or PBMCs.

V lost 5 bases, J lost 3 bases, and 5 bases lay in between. The CDR3 has 11 residues. Per germline, CDR1 SGHAT and CDR2 FQNNGV. Measured with immunoSEQ multiplex PCR; TCRdb has only the in-frame clones, and not every one. The table has approximately 230,000 clones, 65% to 85% seen once. Sample: peripheral blood. V and J are TRBV11-2 and TRBJ2-7; unclear D gene. This sequence was found in a woman in her 40s with active or convalescent COVID-19. The CDR3 region is CASSTSYEQYF. CDR3 nucleotide sequence: TGTGCCAGCAGCACAAGCTACGAGCAGTACTTC.